This T cell receptor (beta chain) was recovered during a study of blood T cell repertoires in COVID-19. Study at large: PBMCs, B-cell-depleted T cells, or T cells were the source of the cDNA or gDNA that made up the material.

The CDR3 length is 11 residues. The germline CDR1 and CDR2 sequences are DFQATT and SNEGSKA (reference sequence). Trimming took off 6 bases at V and 5 bases at J, with 10 bases between the two ends. Source study methods: Estimation of nucleated cell counts relied on the amplification of reference gene primers. This table comes from immunoSEQ multiplex PCR, and its TCRdb copy is limited to in-frame clones, with some not included. The V and J calls and clone size are taken from that table; D and trimming were inferred from the DNA. The sample carries about 220,000 clones, roughly 80% recorded once. The sequenced sample was peripheral blood. The chain employs TRBV20-1 and TRBJ2-5; no reliable D call. The sequence was obtained from a woman in her twenties or thirties who had recovered from COVID-19. CDR3 nucleotides: TGCAGTGCGGCGCTGGGCGAGACCCAGTACTTC. This translates into CSAALGETQYF.